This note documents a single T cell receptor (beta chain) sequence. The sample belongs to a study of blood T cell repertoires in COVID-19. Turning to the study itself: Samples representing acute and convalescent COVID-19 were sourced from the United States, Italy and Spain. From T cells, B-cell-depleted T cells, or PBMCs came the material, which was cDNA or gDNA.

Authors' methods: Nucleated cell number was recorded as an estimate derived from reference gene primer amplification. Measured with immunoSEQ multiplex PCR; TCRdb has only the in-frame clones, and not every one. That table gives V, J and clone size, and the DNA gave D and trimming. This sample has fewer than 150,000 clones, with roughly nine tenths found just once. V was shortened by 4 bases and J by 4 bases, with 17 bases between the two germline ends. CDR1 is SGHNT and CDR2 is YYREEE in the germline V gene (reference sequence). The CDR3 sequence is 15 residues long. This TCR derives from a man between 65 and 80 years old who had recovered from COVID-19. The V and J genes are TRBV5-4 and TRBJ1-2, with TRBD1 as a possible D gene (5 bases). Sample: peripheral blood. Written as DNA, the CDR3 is TGTGCCAGCAGCCCCAGCGTCGAAGGGGTCTATGGCTACACCTTC. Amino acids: CASSPSVEGVYGYTF.